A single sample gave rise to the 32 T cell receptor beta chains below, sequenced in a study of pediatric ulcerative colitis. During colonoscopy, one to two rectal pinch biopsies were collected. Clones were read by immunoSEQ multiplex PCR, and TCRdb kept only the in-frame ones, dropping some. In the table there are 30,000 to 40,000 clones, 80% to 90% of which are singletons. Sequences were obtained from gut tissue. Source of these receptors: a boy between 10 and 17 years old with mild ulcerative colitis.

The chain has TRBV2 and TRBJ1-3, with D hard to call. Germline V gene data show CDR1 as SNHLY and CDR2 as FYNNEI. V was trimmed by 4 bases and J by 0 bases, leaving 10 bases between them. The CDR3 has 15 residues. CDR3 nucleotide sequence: TGTGCCAGCAGTGGAAGCCCAAGCTCTGGAAACACCATATATTTT. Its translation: CASSGSPSSGNTIYF.

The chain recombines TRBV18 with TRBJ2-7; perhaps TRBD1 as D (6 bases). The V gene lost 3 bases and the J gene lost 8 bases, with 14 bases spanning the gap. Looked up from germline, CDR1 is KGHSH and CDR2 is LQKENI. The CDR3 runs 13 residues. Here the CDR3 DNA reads TGTGCCAGCTCACCGGACAGAGCGATCAAGCAGTACTTC. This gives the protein CASSPDRAIKQYF.

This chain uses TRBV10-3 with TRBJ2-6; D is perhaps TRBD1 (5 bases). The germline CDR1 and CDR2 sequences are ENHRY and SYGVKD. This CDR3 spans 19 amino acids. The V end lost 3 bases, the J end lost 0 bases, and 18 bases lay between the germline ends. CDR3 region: CAISDSTGRGISGANVLTF. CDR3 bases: TGTGCCATCAGTGATTCAACTGGAAGGGGTATCTCTGGGGCCAACGTCCTGACTTTC.

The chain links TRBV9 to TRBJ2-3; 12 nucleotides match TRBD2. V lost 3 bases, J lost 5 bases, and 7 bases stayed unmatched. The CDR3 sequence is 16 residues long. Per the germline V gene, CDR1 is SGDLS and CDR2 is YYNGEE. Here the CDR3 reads CASSDASGGALDTQYF. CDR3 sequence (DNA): TGTGCCAGCAGCGACGCTAGCGGGGGGGCGTTAGATACGCAGTATTTT. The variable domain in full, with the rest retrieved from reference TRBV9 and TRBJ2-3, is DSGVTQTPKHLITATGQRVTLRCSPRSGDLSVYWYQQSLDQGLQFLIQYYNGEERAKGNILERFSAQQFPDLHSELNLSSLELGDSALYFCASSDASGGALDTQYFGPGTRLTVL.

CDR3 loop: CASSQDRVVGGQGGYTF. The CDR3 DNA is TGCGCCAGCAGCCAAGATCGGGTAGTAGGGGGACAGGGAGGCTACACCTTC. The rearrangement uses TRBV4-1 and TRBJ1-2; TRBD1 agrees at 9 bases. This CDR3 region has 17 residues. CDR1 and CDR2 (germline): MGHRA, YSYEKL. With V trimmed by 0 bases and J by 8 bases, 13 bases remained unmatched.

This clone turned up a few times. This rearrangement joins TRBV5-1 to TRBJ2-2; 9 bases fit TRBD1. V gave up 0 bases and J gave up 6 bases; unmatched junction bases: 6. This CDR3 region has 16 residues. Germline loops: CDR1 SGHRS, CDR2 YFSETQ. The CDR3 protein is CASSLAGTGSPGELFF. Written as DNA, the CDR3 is TGCGCCAGCAGCTTGGCCGGGACAGGGTCCCCCGGGGAGCTGTTTTTT.

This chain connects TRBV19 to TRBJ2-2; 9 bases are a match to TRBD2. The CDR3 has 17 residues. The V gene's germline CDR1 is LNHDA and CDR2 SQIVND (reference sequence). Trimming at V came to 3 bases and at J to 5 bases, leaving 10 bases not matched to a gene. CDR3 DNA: TGTGCCAGTAGTATCCGGGGAGTAGCGGGGGCGACCGGGGAGCTGTTTTTT. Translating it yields CASSIRGVAGATGELFF.

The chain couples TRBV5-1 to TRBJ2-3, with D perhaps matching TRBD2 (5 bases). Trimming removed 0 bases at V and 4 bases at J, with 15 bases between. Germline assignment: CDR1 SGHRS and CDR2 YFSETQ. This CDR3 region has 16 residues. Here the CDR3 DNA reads TGCGCCAGCAGCTTGGCAGGACTTTCAGCCCCAGATACGCAGTATTTT. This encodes CASSLAGLSAPDTQYF.

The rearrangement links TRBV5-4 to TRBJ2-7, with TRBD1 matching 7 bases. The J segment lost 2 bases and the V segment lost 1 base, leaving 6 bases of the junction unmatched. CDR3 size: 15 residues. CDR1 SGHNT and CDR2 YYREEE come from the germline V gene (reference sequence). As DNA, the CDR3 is TGTGCCAGCAGCTTGCCGGGGCAGGGGGCCTACGAGCAGTACTTC. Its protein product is CASSLPGQGAYEQYF.

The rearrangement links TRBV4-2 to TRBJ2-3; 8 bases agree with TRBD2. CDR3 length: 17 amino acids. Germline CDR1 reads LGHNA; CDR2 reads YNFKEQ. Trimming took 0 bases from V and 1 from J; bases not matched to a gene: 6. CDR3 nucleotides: TGTGCCAGCAGCCAAGAAAAGGCGGGGGGCCGCACAGATACGCAGTATTTT. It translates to CASSQEKAGGRTDTQYF.

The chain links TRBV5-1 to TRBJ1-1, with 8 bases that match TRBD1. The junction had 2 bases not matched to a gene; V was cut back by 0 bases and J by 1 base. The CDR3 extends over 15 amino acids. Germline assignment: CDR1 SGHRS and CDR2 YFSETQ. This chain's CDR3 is CASSLEGTGNTEAFF. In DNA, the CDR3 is TGCGCCAGCAGCTTGGAGGGGACAGGGAACACTGAAGCTTTCTTT.

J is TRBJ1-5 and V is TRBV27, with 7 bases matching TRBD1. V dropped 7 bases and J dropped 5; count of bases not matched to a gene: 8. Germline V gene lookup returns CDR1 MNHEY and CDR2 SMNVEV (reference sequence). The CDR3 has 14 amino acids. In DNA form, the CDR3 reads TGTGCCAGCAAAAGACAGGGTATCTATCAGCCCCAGCATTTT. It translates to CASKRQGIYQPQHF.

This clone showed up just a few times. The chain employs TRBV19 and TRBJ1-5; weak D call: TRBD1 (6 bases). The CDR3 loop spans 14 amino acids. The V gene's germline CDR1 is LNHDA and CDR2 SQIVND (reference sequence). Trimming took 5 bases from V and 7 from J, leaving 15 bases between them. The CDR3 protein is CASSGIQGSQPQHF. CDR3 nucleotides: TGTGCCAGTAGTGGGATACAGGGTTCGCAGCCCCAGCATTTT.

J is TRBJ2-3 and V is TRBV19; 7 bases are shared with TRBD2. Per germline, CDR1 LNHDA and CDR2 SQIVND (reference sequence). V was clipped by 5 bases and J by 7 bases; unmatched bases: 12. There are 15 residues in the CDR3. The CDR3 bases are TGTGCCAGTAGTCGGGACTACCGATTACACCATACGCAGTATTTT. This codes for CASSRDYRLHHTQYF.

CDR3 loop: CASSEADRESSPLHF. As DNA, the CDR3 is TGTGCCAGCAGTGAAGCGGACAGGGAGAGTTCACCCCTCCACTTT. The gene calls are TRBV6-1 and TRBJ1-6, with 8 bases that match TRBD1. With V trimmed by 0 bases and J by 9 bases, 4 bases remained unmatched. The CDR3 has 15 amino acids. Germline assignment: CDR1 MNHNS and CDR2 SASEGT.

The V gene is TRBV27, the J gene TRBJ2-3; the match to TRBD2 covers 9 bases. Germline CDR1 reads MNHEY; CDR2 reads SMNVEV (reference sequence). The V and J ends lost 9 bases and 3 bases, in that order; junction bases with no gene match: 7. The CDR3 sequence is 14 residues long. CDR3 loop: CASSAGGMTDTQYF. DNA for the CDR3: TGTGCCAGTTCGGCGGGGGGGATGACAGATACGCAGTATTTT.

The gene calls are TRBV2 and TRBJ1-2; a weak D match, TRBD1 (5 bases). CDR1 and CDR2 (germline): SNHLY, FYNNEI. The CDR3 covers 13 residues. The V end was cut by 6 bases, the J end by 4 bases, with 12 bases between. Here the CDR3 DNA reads TGTGCCAGCAGACACGAGGGGTCCTATGGCTACACCTTC. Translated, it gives CASRHEGSYGYTF.

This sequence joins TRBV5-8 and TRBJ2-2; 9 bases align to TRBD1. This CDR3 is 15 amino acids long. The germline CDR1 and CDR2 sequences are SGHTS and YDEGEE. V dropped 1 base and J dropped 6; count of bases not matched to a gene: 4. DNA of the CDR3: TGTGCCAGCAGCTTGACAGGGGGCTTCGCCGGGGAGCTGTTTTTT. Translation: CASSLTGGFAGELFF.

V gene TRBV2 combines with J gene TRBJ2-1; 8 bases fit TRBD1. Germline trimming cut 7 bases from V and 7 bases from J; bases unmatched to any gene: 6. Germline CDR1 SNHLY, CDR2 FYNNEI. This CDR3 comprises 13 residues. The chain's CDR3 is CASNHGQGNEQFF. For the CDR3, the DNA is TGTGCCAGCAATCACGGACAGGGAAATGAGCAGTTCTTC.

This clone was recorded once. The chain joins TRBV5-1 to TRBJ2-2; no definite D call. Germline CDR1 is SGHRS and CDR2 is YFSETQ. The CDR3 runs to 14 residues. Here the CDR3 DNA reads TGCGCATATCAAGGAGCAGCCCAAACCGGGGAGCTGTTTTTT. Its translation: CAYQGAAQTGELFF.

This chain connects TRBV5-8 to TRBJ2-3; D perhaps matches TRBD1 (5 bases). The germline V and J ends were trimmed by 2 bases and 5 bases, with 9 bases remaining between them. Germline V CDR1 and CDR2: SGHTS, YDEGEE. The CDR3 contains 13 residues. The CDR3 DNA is TGTGCCAGCAGCTTACAGGAGATAGATACGCAGTATTTT. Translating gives CASSLQEIDTQYF.

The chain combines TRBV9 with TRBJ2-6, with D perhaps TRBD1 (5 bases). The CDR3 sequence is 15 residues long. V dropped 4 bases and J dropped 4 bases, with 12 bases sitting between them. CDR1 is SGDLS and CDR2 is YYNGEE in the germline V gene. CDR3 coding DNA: TGTGCCAGCAGCATTCAGGGCTCCGGGGCCAACGTCCTGACTTTC. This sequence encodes CASSIQGSGANVLTF. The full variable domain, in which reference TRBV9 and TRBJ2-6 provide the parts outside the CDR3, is DSGVTQTPKHLITATGQRVTLRCSPRSGDLSVYWYQQSLDQGLQFLIQYYNGEERAKGNILERFSAQQFPDLHSELNLSSLELGDSALYFCASSIQGSGANVLTFGAGSRLTVL.

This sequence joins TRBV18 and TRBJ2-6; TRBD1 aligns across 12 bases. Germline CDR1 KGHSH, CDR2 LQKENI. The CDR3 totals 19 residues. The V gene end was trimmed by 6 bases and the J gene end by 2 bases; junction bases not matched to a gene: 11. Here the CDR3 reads CASSHFPGQGATGANVLTF. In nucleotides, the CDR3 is TGTGCCAGCTCCCACTTTCCGGGACAGGGGGCTACTGGGGCCAACGTCCTGACTTTC.

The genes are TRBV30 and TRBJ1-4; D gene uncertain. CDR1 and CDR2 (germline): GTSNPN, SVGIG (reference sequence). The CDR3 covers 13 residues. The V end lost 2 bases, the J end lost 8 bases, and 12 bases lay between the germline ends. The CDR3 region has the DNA TGTGCCTGGAGTTTCGGGAGTGGAGAAAAACTGTTTTTT. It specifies CAWSFGSGEKLFF.

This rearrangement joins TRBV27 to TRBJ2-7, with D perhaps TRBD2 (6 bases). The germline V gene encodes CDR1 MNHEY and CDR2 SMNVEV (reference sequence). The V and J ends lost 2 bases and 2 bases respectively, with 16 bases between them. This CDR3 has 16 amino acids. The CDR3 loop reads CASSLTPGPGAYEQYF. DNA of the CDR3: TGTGCCAGCAGTTTAACCCCAGGACCGGGGGCCTACGAGCAGTACTTC.

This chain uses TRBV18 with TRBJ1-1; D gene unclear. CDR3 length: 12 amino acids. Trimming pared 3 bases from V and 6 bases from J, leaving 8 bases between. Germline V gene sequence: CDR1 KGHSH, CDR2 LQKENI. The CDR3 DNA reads TGTGCCAGCTCACCCATCGGGGCTGAAGCTTTCTTT. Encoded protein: CASSPIGAEAFF.

DNA of the CDR3: TGTGCCAGCAGCTTGGGGACACCCGTCGGCGGCTACACCTTC. It yields the protein CASSLGTPVGGYTF. The genes are TRBV5-8 and TRBJ1-2; D may be TRBD1 (5 bases). Trimming removed 0 bases at V and 8 bases at J, with 14 bases between. The CDR3 covers 14 residues. Per germline, CDR1 SGHTS and CDR2 YDEGEE.

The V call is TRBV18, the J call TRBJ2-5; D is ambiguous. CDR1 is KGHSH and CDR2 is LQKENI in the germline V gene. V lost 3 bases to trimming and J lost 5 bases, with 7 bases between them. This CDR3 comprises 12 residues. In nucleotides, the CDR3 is TGTGCCAGCTCACCGGAATTGGAGACCCAGTACTTC. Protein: CASSPELETQYF.

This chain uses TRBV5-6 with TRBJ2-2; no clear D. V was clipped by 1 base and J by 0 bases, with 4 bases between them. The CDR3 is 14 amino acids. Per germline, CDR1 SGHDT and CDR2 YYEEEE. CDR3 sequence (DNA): TGTGCCAGCAGCTTGTATCCGAACACCGGGGAGCTGTTTTTT. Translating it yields CASSLYPNTGELFF. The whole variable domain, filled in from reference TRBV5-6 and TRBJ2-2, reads DAGVTQSPTHLIKTRGQQVTLRCSPKSGHDTVSWYQQALGQGPQFIFQYYEEEERQRGNFPDRFSGHQFPNYSSELNVNALLLGDSALYLCASSLYPNTGELFFGEGSRLTVL.

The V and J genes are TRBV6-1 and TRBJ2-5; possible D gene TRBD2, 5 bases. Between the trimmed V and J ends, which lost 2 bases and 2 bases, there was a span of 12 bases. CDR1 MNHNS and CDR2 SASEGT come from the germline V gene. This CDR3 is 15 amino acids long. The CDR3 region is CASSENFGLQETQYF. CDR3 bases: TGTGCCAGCAGTGAAAACTTCGGACTGCAAGAGACCCAGTACTTC.

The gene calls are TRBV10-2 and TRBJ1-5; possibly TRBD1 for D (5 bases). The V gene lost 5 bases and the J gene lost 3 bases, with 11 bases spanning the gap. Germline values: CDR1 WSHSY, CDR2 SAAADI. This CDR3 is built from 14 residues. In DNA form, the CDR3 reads TGCGCCAGCAGTTTCGGGACCGTCAATCAGCCCCAGCATTTT. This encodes CASSFGTVNQPQHF.

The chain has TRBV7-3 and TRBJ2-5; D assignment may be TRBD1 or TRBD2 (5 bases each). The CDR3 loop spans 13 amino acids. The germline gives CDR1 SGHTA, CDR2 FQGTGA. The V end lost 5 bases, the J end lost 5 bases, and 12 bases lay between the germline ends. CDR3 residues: CASSPWGGETQYF. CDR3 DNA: TGTGCCAGCAGCCCCTGGGGCGGGGAGACCCAGTACTTC.